A single sample gave rise to the 17 T cell receptor beta chains below, sequenced in a study of T-cell memory formation after mild COVID-19. TCRdb passed the 5' RACE reads through MiXCR, listing each CDR3 protein once. Seen here are some 210,000 distinct CDR3 sequences, around 26% observed once, and the top ten hold more than 9.5%. The specimen sequenced was PBMCs or a T cell subset sorted from them (not recorded which). The receptors come from an adult woman who had mild COVID-19 (a few samples of this study predate the infection). Cell type and time point are not known.

This clonotype was seen a few times. The V and J genes are TRBV20-1 and TRBJ2-7; unclear D gene. CDR3 length: 15 amino acids. The V gene lost 6 bases and the J gene lost 1 base, with 19 bases spanning the gap. Germline CDR1 is DFQATT and CDR2 is SNEGSKA (reference sequence). The DNA for the CDR3 is TGCAGTGCCCACGCCGGGTCTTCCGGATCCTACGAGCAGTACTTC. It is translated as CSAHAGSSGSYEQYF.

This clonotype was counted between two and nine times. This chain joins TRBV7-2 and TRBJ2-3; D unclear. The CDR3 sequence is 14 residues long. Trimming removed 5 bases from V and 0 bases from J, with 9 bases in between. Germline V gene lookup returns CDR1 SGHTA and CDR2 FQGNSA. The chain's CDR3 is CASSRSSSTDTQYF. The DNA of the CDR3 is TGTGCCAGCAGCCGGAGTAGTAGCACAGATACGCAGTATTTT. Full variable domain (remainder filled in from reference TRBV7-2 and TRBJ2-3): GAGVSQSPSNKVTEKGKDVELRCDPISGHTALYWYRQSLGQGLEFLIYFQGNSAPDKSGLPSDRFSAERTGGSVSTLTIQRTQQEDSAVYLCASSRSSSTDTQYFGPGTRLTVL.

The rearrangement uses TRBV9 and TRBJ2-7; D not resolved. The CDR3 is 13 residues long. V dropped 0 bases and J dropped 6 bases, with 10 bases sitting between them. Germline assignment: CDR1 SGDLS and CDR2 YYNGEE. The CDR3 protein is CASSVGSFGEQYF. Written as DNA, the CDR3 is TGTGCCAGCAGCGTAGGATCGTTCGGCGAGCAGTACTTC.

There are many counts of this clonotype. The chain carries TRBV7-9 and TRBJ2-5; TRBD1 is a possible D gene (5 bases). Germline assignment: CDR1 SEHNR and CDR2 FQNEAQ (reference sequence). Trimming shortened V by 3 bases and J by 1 base, and 6 bases separated the two germline ends. The CDR3 consists of 13 residues. The CDR3 region is CASSFDSQETQYF. CDR3 nucleotides: TGTGCCAGCAGCTTCGACAGCCAAGAGACCCAGTACTTC. Based on the CDR3 plus reference TRBV7-9 and TRBJ2-5, the full variable domain is DTGVSQNPRHKITKRGQNVTFRCDPISEHNRLYWYRQTLGQGPEFLTYFQNEAQLEKSRLLSDRFSAERPKGSFSTLEIQRTEQGDSAMYLCASSFDSQETQYFGPGTRLLVL.

The V and J genes are TRBV7-9 and TRBJ2-5; the match to TRBD1 covers 7 bases. The CDR3 totals 14 residues. With 0 bases clipped from V and 4 bases from J, the junction kept 2 bases outside the gene matches. Germline V lookup: CDR1 SEHNR, CDR2 FQNEAQ (reference sequence). DNA of the CDR3: TGTGCCAGCAGCTTAGCGGGACAGCGAGAGACCCAGTACTTC. This sequence encodes CASSLAGQRETQYF.

This rearrangement joins TRBV7-9 to TRBJ1-1, with D uncertain. Germline values: CDR1 SEHNR, CDR2 FQNEAQ (reference sequence). This CDR3 has 12 residues. V lost 7 bases to trimming and J lost 1 base, with 7 bases between them. The CDR3 sequence: CASNWGNTEAFF. CDR3 bases: TGTGCCAGCAACTGGGGGAACACTGAAGCTTTCTTT. The complete variable domain, with remaining parts taken from reference TRBV7-9 and TRBJ1-1, reads DTGVSQNPRHKITKRGQNVTFRCDPISEHNRLYWYRQTLGQGPEFLTYFQNEAQLEKSRLLSDRFSAERPKGSFSTLEIQRTEQGDSAMYLCASNWGNTEAFFGQGTRLTVV.

V and J are TRBV4-3 and TRBJ2-4; TRBD1 matches at 11 bases. Germline loops: CDR1 LGHNA, CDR2 YSLEER. With V trimmed by 3 bases and J by 3 bases, 10 bases remained unmatched. There are 18 residues in the CDR3. DNA for the CDR3: TGCGCCAGCAGCCAGGACCCGAGGACAGGGGGCGTCAAAAACATTCAGTACTTC. It translates to CASSQDPRTGGVKNIQYF.

This clonotype was counted only a few times. V gene TRBV5-1 combines with J gene TRBJ2-7; 7 positions match TRBD2. J lost 2 bases, V lost 4 bases, and 18 bases had no gene match. Germline V gene data show CDR1 as SGHRS and CDR2 as YFSETQ. The CDR3 extends over 18 amino acids. This chain's CDR3 is CASSPSWSGGSYTYEQYF. The DNA of the CDR3 is TGCGCCAGCAGCCCCTCCTGGAGTGGCGGGAGCTATACCTACGAGCAGTACTTC. The full variable domain, rest sourced from reference TRBV5-1 and TRBJ2-7, is KAGVTQTPRYLIKTRGQQVTLSCSPISGHRSVSWYQQTPGQGLQFLFEYFSETQRNKGNFPGRFSGRQFSNSRSEMNVSTLELGDSALYLCASSPSWSGGSYTYEQYFGPGTRLTVT.

This clonotype was observed once. The J gene is TRBJ2-3, the V gene TRBV4-1, with D possibly being TRBD1 (6 bases). Trimming stripped 4 bases from V and 4 bases from J, with 15 bases between. Germline V gives CDR1 MGHRA, CDR2 YSYEKL. CDR3 length equals 15 residues. CDR3 loop: CASSLPDRGADTQYF. As DNA, the CDR3 is TGCGCCAGCAGCCTCCCGGACAGAGGGGCAGATACGCAGTATTTT.

This clonotype was found many times. V gene TRBV7-9 combines with J gene TRBJ2-3; D call uncertain. The CDR3 loop spans 13 amino acids. The V end lost 2 bases, the J end lost 4 bases, and 7 bases lay between the germline ends. The V gene's germline CDR1 is SEHNR and CDR2 FQNEAQ (reference sequence). The CDR3 loop reads CASSLLTADTQYF. The CDR3 DNA is TGTGCCAGCAGCTTACTTACCGCAGATACGCAGTATTTT.

The chain links TRBV7-2 to TRBJ1-5; 8 positions match TRBD1. CDR3 length equals 15 residues. Unmatched junction bases numbered 6, after V lost 2 bases and J lost 6 bases. Germline-derived CDR1 and CDR2 are SGHTA and FQGNSA. The CDR3 DNA sequence: TGTGCCAGCAGCTTAAACAGGGGGATGGGTCAGCCCCAGCATTTT. It is translated as CASSLNRGMGQPQHF.

CDR3 bases: TGTGCCAGCAGACCTACAGGGGCGGTAAACACCGGGGAGCTGTTTTTT. The encoded protein is CASRPTGAVNTGELFF. The chain employs TRBV7-9 and TRBJ2-2, with TRBD1 identical over 7 bases. V dropped 6 bases and J dropped 2; count of bases not matched to a gene: 9. From germline, CDR1 is SEHNR and CDR2 FQNEAQ (reference sequence). The CDR3 runs to 16 residues.

V usage is TRBV20-1 and J usage is TRBJ2-3; D not resolved. The CDR3 contains 14 residues. V lost 0 bases, J lost 2 bases, and 9 bases lay in between. Germline CDR1 and CDR2: DFQATT and SNEGSKA (reference sequence). CDR3 in amino acids: CSARDSWNTDTQYF. As DNA, the CDR3 is TGCAGTGCTAGAGACTCATGGAACACAGATACGCAGTATTTT.

This clonotype was seen only a few times. The chain links TRBV7-8 to TRBJ2-6, with 14 nucleotides matching TRBD2. CDR3 length equals 18 residues. V lost 8 bases, J lost 4 bases, and 10 bases stayed unmatched. Germline values: CDR1 SGHVS, CDR2 FQNEAQ. The CDR3 is CASGGTSGRKAGANVLTF. CDR3 in DNA: TGTGCCAGCGGAGGGACTAGCGGGAGAAAGGCGGGGGCCAACGTCCTGACTTTC.

The table lists this clonotype with a few counts. The chain has TRBV12-3 or TRBV12-4 and TRBJ1-1; possibly TRBD1 for D (6 bases). V lost 2 bases, J lost 8 bases, and 12 bases lay in between. This CDR3 is built from 13 residues. For the CDR3, the DNA is TGTGCCAGCAGTTTACAGACCGGGACAGAAGCTTTCTTT. It is translated as CASSLQTGTEAFF.

The genes are TRBV12-3 or TRBV12-4 and TRBJ1-1; D unresolved. Trimming removed 5 bases from V and 1 base from J, with 17 bases in between. The CDR3 spans 16 residues. CDR3 sequence (DNA): TGTGCCAGCAGTCTTCCCCTGGGGTCGGGGAACACTGAAGCTTTCTTT. Translated: CASSLPLGSGNTEAFF.

This rearrangement joins TRBV20-1 to TRBJ2-7, with TRBD1 as a possible D gene (5 bases). V was clipped by 0 bases and J by 6 bases, with 12 bases between them. CDR3 length equals 13 residues. Germline CDR1 reads DFQATT; CDR2 reads SNEGSKA (reference sequence). In nucleotides, the CDR3 is TGCAGTGCTAGAGATTCGGCAGGGCCCGAGCAGTACTTC. It encodes CSARDSAGPEQYF.